These 14 T cell receptor beta chains were all obtained from the same sample, sequenced in a study of beta chain features in type 1 diabetes. Every bit of the isolated RNA underwent reverse transcription, so sequencing read expressed TCRB transcripts. TCRdb keeps only in-frame clones here, not all; method: immunoSEQ multiplex PCR. Of roughly 240,000 clones listed, 55% to 70% were seen once; the top ten hold approximately 0.053%. Sequencing was carried out using naive CD4+ T cells from blood. These receptors were collected from a man aged 25-40 years in good health.

This sequence joins TRBV7-2 and TRBJ1-1; a possible D gene is TRBD1 (5 bases). Per germline, CDR1 SGHTA and CDR2 FQGNSA. This CDR3 has 15 amino acids. Trimming took 3 bases from V and 7 from J, leaving 18 bases between them. The CDR3, as DNA: TGTGCCAGCAGCTTGGGCCCGGGACGTTGGGATGAAGCTTTCTTT. It specifies CASSLGPGRWDEAFF.

The gene calls are TRBV7-2 and TRBJ1-1; D remains ambiguous. This CDR3 is 11 amino acids long. V was pared by 5 bases and J by 5 bases, with 6 bases between. CDR1 is SGHTA, CDR2 FQGNSA, per germline. CDR3 in amino acids: CASSLETEAFF. The CDR3 coding sequence is TGTGCCAGCAGCCTTGAAACTGAAGCTTTCTTT.

This rearrangement joins TRBV25-1 to TRBJ1-2; D gene ambiguous. V lost 5 bases and J lost 8, with 12 bases in between. This CDR3 region has 12 residues. Looked up from germline, CDR1 is MGHDK and CDR2 is SYGVNS. In DNA, the CDR3 is TGTGCCAGCAGTCTCGGCTTGGAAGGCTACACCTTC. Translated: CASSLGLEGYTF.

About this clone: Other DNA sequences from this sample encode an identical CDR3 as well. The chain joins TRBV30 to TRBJ1-1; D unresolved. CDR3 length equals 12 residues. Trimming took off 2 bases at V and 0 bases at J, with 4 bases between the two ends. Germline CDR1 is GTSNPN and CDR2 is SVGIG (reference sequence). CDR3 sequence (DNA): TGTGCCTGGAGTCGGATGAACACTGAAGCTTTCTTT. This codes for CAWSRMNTEAFF.

This clone was seen only a few times. Within the sample, other DNA sequences also encode this same CDR3. The chain has TRBV2 and TRBJ2-3; unclear D gene. Germline CDR1 SNHLY, CDR2 FYNNEI. The CDR3 runs to 12 residues. V lost 6 bases and J lost 3, with 7 bases in between. The CDR3 region is CASSLGTDTQYF. CDR3 nucleotides: TGTGCCAGCAGCCTTGGGACAGATACGCAGTATTTT.

The V call is TRBV9, the J call TRBJ2-5, with D perhaps TRBD1 (5 bases). From germline, CDR1 is SGDLS and CDR2 YYNGEE. V dropped 0 bases and J dropped 2 bases, with 11 bases sitting between them. This CDR3 spans 15 amino acids. The CDR3 sequence is CASSVAAGMQETQYF. The CDR3 DNA reads as TGTGCCAGCAGCGTAGCGGCAGGGATGCAAGAGACCCAGTACTTC. Combining the CDR3 with reference TRBV9 and TRBJ2-5 gives the whole variable domain DSGVTQTPKHLITATGQRVTLRCSPRSGDLSVYWYQQSLDQGLQFLIQYYNGEERAKGNILERFSAQQFPDLHSELNLSSLELGDSALYFCASSVAAGMQETQYFGPGTRLLVL.

As concerns this clone: The same CDR3 is also encoded by other DNA sequences in this sample. The genes are TRBV7-2 and TRBJ2-3; 9 bases align to TRBD2. Germline V lookup: CDR1 SGHTA, CDR2 FQGNSA. Trimming at V came to 2 bases and at J to 1 base, leaving 1 base not matched to a gene. The CDR3 is 15 residues long. The CDR3 nucleotides read TGTGCCAGCAGCTTAATAGCGGGGGGCACAGATACGCAGTATTTT. Translating it yields CASSLIAGGTDTQYF.

The J gene is TRBJ2-4, the V gene TRBV21-1; the table calls TRBD2, which could not be checked here. TRBV21-1 is a listed pseudogene. The CDR3 spans 15 residues. The DNA of the CDR3 is TGTGCCTGCATTAGGCTCGGGGGGCGACTGGGCATTCAGTACTTC. It specifies CACIRLGGRLGIQYF.

The J gene is TRBJ2-1, the V gene TRBV29-1; 7 nucleotides match TRBD1. The CDR3 contains 10 residues. The J segment lost 12 bases and the V segment lost 6 bases, leaving 5 bases of the junction unmatched. In germline, CDR1 is SQVTM, CDR2 ANQGSEA. DNA of the CDR3: TGCAGCGTACGACAGGGAGTGCAGTTCTTC. This encodes CSVRQGVQFF.

A word on this clone: Other DNA sequences in the same sample also yield this CDR3. This chain links TRBV30 with TRBJ2-6; D remains ambiguous. The CDR3 sequence is 15 residues long. V was pared by 4 bases and J by 4 bases, with 14 bases between. The germline gives CDR1 GTSNPN, CDR2 SVGIG (reference sequence). The chain's CDR3 is CAWKERRAGANVLTF. The CDR3 DNA follows: TGTGCCTGGAAGGAACGTCGGGCGGGGGCCAACGTCCTGACTTTC.

V is TRBV30 and J is TRBJ2-7, with 8 bases aligning to TRBD2. Germline V CDR1 and CDR2: GTSNPN, SVGIG (reference sequence). The length of the CDR3 is 16 residues. Trimming took 0 bases from V and 3 from J; bases not matched to a gene: 10. CDR3 bases: TGTGCCTGGAGTGTACTACTAGCGGAACAATACTACGAGCAGTACTTC. This translates into CAWSVLLAEQYYEQYF. Full variable domain (remainder filled in from reference TRBV30 and TRBJ2-7): SQTIHQWPATLVQPVGSPLSLECTVEGTSNPNLYWYRQAAGRGLQLLFYSVGIGQISSEVPQNLSASRPQDRQFILSSKKLLLSDSGFYLCAWSVLLAEQYYEQYFGPGTRLTVT.

In this sample, this clone turned up a few times. The chain is built from TRBV25-1 and TRBJ2-1, with 8 bases lining up with TRBD1. Per the germline V gene, CDR1 is MGHDK and CDR2 is SYGVNS. This CDR3 contains 13 residues. Losses at the gene ends were 6 bases for V and 7 bases for J; bases not matched to a gene: 5. The CDR3 region has the DNA TGTGCCAGCAGCGGACAGGGTGGGAATGAGCAGTTCTTC. It specifies CASSGQGGNEQFF.

This chain connects TRBV14 to TRBJ2-1; 8 bases are shared with TRBD2. CDR1 is SGHDN and CDR2 is FVKESK in the germline V gene. This CDR3 has 16 residues. V shed 4 bases and J 4 bases; nucleotides not matched to a gene: 9. CDR3 protein: CASSLTSGSLYNEQFF. The CDR3 DNA follows: TGTGCCAGCAGCCTTACTAGCGGAAGTTTGTACAATGAGCAGTTCTTC.

The chain employs TRBV30 and TRBJ1-5; D is unresolved. Germline V CDR1 and CDR2: GTSNPN, SVGIG (reference sequence). Trimming cost V 1 base and J 9 bases, with 10 bases left between them. The length of the CDR3 is 12 residues. The CDR3 DNA reads as TGTGCCTGGAGTGATCTCAGCGGGCCCCAGCATTTT. Protein: CAWSDLSGPQHF.